The 8 T cell receptor beta chains below come from one sample, sequenced in a study of blood T cells in healthy people across ages. PCR was performed a second time for about 6 to 12 cycles using a sample-barcoded 5' primer and a J-beta primer mix. MiXCR, applied by TCRdb to the 5' RACE reads, yields one record per CDR3 protein. The profile shows over a million distinct CDR3 sequences, roughly 59% of them singletons. Sequenced: blood. These receptors came from a man aged 18 to 30 in good health.

CDR3 bases: TGTGCCAGCAGCATGACTAGCGGGGGGGCAGAGACCCAGTACTTC. It yields the protein CASSMTSGGAETQYF. The chain carries TRBV11-2 and TRBJ2-5; 14 positions agree with TRBD2. The V gene end was trimmed by 5 bases and the J gene end by 4 bases; junction bases not matched to a gene: 3. CDR3 length: 15 residues. Germline loops: CDR1 SGHAT, CDR2 FQNNGV.

Details on this clonotype: Relative to the germline gene, one junction end is altered; a read error may explain this. The V call is TRBV12-3 or TRBV12-4, the J call TRBJ2-3, with D perhaps TRBD1 (6 bases). This CDR3 has 15 amino acids. The CDR3 coding sequence is TGTGCCAGCAGTTTAGTGGGGGCGAGCACAGAGACGCAGTATTTT. Translated: CASSLVGASTETQYF.

The rearrangement links TRBV6-1 to TRBJ2-1, with TRBD2 identical over 13 bases. CDR1 is MNHNS and CDR2 is SASEGT in the germline V gene. The CDR3 runs to 17 residues. J gave up 8 bases and V 2 bases, and 9 bases lay outside the gene matches. The CDR3 DNA follows: TGTGCCAGCAGTGAACCTCGGACTAGCGGGAGTTTCGATGAGCAGTTCTTC. This encodes CASSEPRTSGSFDEQFF.

This clonotype came up a few times. The chain employs TRBV29-1 and TRBJ2-5; no firm D call. Per germline, CDR1 SQVTM and CDR2 ANQGSEA. The CDR3 is 13 residues long. V lost 7 bases to trimming and J lost 1 base, with 13 bases between them. DNA of the CDR3: TGCAGCGCCCAGGACCCGGTCCAAGAGACCCAGTACTTC. Protein sequence: CSAQDPVQETQYF.

The chain carries TRBV4-1 and TRBJ2-7, with D perhaps being TRBD1 or TRBD2 (5 bases each). This CDR3 has 16 amino acids. Germline values: CDR1 MGHRA, CDR2 YSYEKL. Trimming cost V 0 bases and J 2 bases, with 14 bases left between them. In DNA form, the CDR3 reads TGCGCCAGCAGCCAAGAGACCGGAGTGGGGGCCTACGAGCAGTACTTC. Translation: CASSQETGVGAYEQYF.

The chain uses TRBV12-3 or TRBV12-4 and TRBJ2-3, with D possibly being TRBD2 (5 bases). The CDR3 contains 12 residues. The V end lost 3 bases, the J end lost 8 bases, and 9 bases lay between the germline ends. The CDR3 protein is CASSFEGFTQYF. DNA of the CDR3: TGTGCCAGCAGTTTCGAGGGATTTACGCAGTATTTT.

This clonotype was counted a few times. The chain couples TRBV4-3 to TRBJ2-1; D call uncertain. Deletions cut 4 bases from V and 5 bases from J, with 9 bases between. The CDR3 covers 13 residues. Germline-derived CDR1 and CDR2 are LGHNA and YSLEER. As DNA, the CDR3 is TGCGCCAGCAGCCCCGTTACCAACAATGAGCAGTTCTTC. This codes for CASSPVTNNEQFF.

This clonotype appeared once. CDR3 sequence: CASSLVGPSGEGETQYF. As DNA, the CDR3 is TGTGCCAGCAGCTTAGTCGGCCCTAGCGGGGAGGGAGAGACCCAGTACTTC. This chain joins TRBV11-3 and TRBJ2-5; TRBD2 aligns across 9 bases. V trimming: 1 base; J trimming: 4 bases; junction bases outside the gene matches: 10. Looked up from germline, CDR1 is SGHNT and CDR2 is YENEEA. This CDR3 is 17 amino acids long.